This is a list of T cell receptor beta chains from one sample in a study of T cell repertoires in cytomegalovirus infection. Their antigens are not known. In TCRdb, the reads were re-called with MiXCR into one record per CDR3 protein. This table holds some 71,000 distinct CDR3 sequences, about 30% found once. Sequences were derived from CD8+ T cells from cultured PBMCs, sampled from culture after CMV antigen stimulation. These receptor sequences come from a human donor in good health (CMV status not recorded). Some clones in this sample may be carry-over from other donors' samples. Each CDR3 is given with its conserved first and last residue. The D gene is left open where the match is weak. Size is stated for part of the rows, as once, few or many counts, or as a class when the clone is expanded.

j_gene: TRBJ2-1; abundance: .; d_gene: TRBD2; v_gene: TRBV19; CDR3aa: CASSPTTSEQFF; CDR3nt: TGTGCCAGTAGTCCGACGACTAGCGAGCAGTTCTTC
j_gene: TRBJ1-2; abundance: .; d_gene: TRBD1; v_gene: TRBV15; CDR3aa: CATTEDRGHYGYTF; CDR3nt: TGTGCCACAACCGAGGACAGGGGGCACTATGGCTACACCTTC
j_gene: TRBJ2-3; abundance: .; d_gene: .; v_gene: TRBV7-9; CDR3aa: CASSLAGYFITDTQYF; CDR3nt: TGTGCCAGCAGCTTAGCGGGGTACTTTATCACAGATACGCAGTATTTT
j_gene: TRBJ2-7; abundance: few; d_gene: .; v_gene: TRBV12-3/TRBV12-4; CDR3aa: CASTSLGAGRSYEQYF; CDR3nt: TGTGCCAGCACCTCCCTCGGGGCGGGACGGTCCTACGAGCAGTACTTC
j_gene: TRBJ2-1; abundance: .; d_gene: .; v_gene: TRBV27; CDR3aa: CASSSHSSLDEQFF; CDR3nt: TGTGCCAGCAGTTCCCATAGTAGCCTGGATGAGCAGTTCTTC
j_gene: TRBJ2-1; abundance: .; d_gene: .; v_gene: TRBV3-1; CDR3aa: CASSHGTGHGYNEQFF; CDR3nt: TGTGCCAGCAGCCACGGAACAGGGCATGGGTACAATGAGCAGTTCTTC
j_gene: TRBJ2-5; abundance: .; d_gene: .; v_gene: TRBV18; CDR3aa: CASSPGPMDETQYF; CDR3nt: TGTGCCAGCTCACCAGGACCGATGGACGAGACCCAGTACTTC
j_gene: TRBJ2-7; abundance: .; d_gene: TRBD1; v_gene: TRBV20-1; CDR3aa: CSAERPGTVAYEQYF; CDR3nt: TGCAGTGCCGAGAGGCCTGGGACAGTCGCCTACGAGCAGTACTTC
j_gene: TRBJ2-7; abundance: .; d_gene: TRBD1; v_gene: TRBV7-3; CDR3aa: CASSLGTDLIQTF; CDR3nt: TGTGCCAGCAGCTTAGGGACAGACCTTATACAGACCTTC
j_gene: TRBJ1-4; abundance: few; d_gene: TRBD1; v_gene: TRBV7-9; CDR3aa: CASSSGQGWAEKLFF; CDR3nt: TGTGCCAGCAGCTCCGGACAGGGATGGGCTGAAAAACTGTTTTTT
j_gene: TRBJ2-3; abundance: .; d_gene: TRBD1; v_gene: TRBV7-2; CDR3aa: CASSTWTGVEDTQYF; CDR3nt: TGTGCCAGCAGCACCTGGACAGGGGTGGAAGATACGCAGTATTTT
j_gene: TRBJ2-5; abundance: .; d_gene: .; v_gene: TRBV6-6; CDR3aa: CASSSKGIQETQYF; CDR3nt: TGTGCCAGCAGTTCCAAAGGTATCCAAGAGACCCAGTACTTC
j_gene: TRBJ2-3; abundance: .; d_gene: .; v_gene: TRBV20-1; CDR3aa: CSARGLIAEGTSTDTQYF; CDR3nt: TGCAGTGCTAGAGGGCTAATCGCGGAGGGCACTAGCACAGATACGCAGTATTTT
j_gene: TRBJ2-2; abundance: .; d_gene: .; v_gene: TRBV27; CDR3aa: CASSSTSGELFF; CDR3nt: TGTGCCAGCAGTTCGACATCAGGGGAGCTGTTTTTT
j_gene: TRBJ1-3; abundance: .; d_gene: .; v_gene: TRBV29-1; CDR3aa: CSVEAGPSGNTIYF; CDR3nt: TGCAGCGTTGAGGCAGGGCCCTCTGGAAACACCATATATTTT
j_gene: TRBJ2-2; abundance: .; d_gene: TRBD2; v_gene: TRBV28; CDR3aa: CASSPLAGGTGTGELFF; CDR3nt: TGTGCCAGCAGTCCTCTAGCGGGGGGGACGGGAACCGGGGAGCTGTTTTTT
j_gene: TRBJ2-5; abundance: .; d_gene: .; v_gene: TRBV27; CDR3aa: CAVRKTGRQETQYF; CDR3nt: TGTGCCGTTAGGAAAACGGGCAGACAAGAGACCCAGTACTTC
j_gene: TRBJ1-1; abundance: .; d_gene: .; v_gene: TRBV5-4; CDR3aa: CASRSGFGDQGTEAFF; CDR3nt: TGTGCCAGCAGGTCTGGATTTGGGGACCAAGGCACTGAAGCTTTCTTT
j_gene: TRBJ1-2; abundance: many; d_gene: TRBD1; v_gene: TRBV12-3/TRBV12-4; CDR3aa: CAIRQGGYGYTF; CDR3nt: TGTGCCATCCGACAGGGCGGCTATGGCTACACCTTC
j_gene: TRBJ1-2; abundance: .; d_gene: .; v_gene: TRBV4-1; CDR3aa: CASSPSTGGDGYTF; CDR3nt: TGCGCCAGCAGCCCCTCGACCGGGGGGGATGGCTACACCTTC
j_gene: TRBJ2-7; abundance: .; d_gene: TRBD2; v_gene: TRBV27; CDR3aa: CASSFMEGGGGAYEQYF; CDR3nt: TGTGCCAGCAGTTTTATGGAGGGAGGCGGGGGGGCCTACGAGCAGTACTTC
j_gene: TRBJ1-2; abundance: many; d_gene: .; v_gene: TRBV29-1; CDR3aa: CSARSGGWSYGYTF; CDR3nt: TGCAGCGCCCGGAGCGGGGGATGGAGCTATGGCTACACCTTC
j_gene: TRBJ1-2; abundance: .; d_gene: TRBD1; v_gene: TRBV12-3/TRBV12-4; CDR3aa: CASSSQNRGSGYTF; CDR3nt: TGTGCCAGCAGCTCCCAAAACAGGGGCAGCGGCTACACCTTC
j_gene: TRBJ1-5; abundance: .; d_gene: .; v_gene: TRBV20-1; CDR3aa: CSARDMGGASNQPQHF; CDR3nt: TGCAGTGCTAGAGATATGGGGGGCGCGAGCAATCAGCCCCAGCATTTT
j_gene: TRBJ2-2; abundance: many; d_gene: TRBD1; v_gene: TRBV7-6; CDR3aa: CASSRPGTGADRTGELFF; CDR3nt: TGTGCCAGCAGCCGCCCGGGTACAGGGGCTGATCGCACCGGGGAGCTGTTTTTT
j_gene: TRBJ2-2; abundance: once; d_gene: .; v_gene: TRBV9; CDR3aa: CASSGTFGLPNTGELFF; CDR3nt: TGTGCCAGCAGCGGCACCTTCGGGCTACCAAACACCGGGGAGCTGTTTTTT
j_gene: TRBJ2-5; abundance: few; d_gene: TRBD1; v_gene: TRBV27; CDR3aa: CASSLRIPRQGETQYF; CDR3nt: TGTGCCAGCAGTTTAAGAATCCCCAGACAGGGAGAGACCCAGTACTTC
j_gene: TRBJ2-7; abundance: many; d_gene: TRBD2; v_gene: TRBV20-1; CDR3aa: CSARPLAGVSSYEQYF; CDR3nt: TGCAGTGCTAGGCCTCTAGCGGGGGTAAGCTCCTACGAGCAGTACTTC
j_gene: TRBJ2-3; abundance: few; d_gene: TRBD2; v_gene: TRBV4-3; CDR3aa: CASSRATSGGPGIHTDTQYF; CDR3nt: TGCGCCAGCAGCCGAGCTACTAGCGGGGGGCCAGGGATACACACAGATACGCAGTATTTT
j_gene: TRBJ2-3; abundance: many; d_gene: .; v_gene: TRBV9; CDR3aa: CASSAPSSTDTQYF; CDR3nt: TGTGCCAGCAGCGCGCCGAGCAGCACAGATACGCAGTATTTT
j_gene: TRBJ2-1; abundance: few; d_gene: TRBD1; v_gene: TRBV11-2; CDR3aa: CASSSPPSTGLVGEQFF; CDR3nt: TGTGCCAGCAGCTCCCCTCCCTCGACAGGGTTGGTTGGTGAGCAGTTCTTC
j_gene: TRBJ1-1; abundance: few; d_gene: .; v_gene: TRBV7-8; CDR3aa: CASSSTPLNTEAFF; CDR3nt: TGTGCCAGCAGCTCCACCCCTTTGAACACTGAAGCTTTCTTT
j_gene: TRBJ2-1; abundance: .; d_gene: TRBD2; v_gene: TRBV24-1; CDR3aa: CATTGASGGSPYNEQFF; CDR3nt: TGTGCCACCACAGGTGCGAGCGGGGGGTCTCCCTACAATGAGCAGTTCTTC
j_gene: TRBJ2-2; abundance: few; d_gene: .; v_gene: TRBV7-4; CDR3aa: CASSFSEANTGELFF; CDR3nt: TGTGCCAGCAGCTTTTCAGAAGCGAACACCGGGGAGCTGTTTTTT